The T cell receptor beta chain under discussion was sequenced for a study of OX40 agonist ivuxolimab in advanced cancers. Across the study: Patients received ivuxolimab, an intravenous treatment, every 2 weeks at 0.01 to 10 mg/kg. Study results and caveats: CD8+ T cells averaged more expanded clones than CD4+.

Comment on this clone: Its antigen remains unidentified.

With V trimmed by 3 bases and J by 4 bases, 5 bases remained unmatched. Germline V gene data show CDR1 as SGHTA and CDR2 as FQGNSA. This CDR3 is 15 amino acids long. Produced via immunoSEQ multiplex PCR; TCRdb's table is partial and in-frame only. The sample contains 100,000 to 150,000 clones, just over 90% of which appear only once. The receptor was isolated from an adult with an advanced solid tumor such as melanoma, head and neck, liver or kidney cancer. The chain uses TRBV7-2 and TRBJ2-3; 9 bases are shared with TRBD2. This specimen was CD4+ or CD8+ T cells sorted from blood, taken in a trial of the OX40 agonist ivuxolimab. The CDR3 coding sequence is TGTGCCAGCAGCTTCGCGGGACTAGCATCAGATACGCAGTATTTT. Protein: CASSFAGLASDTQYF.